The clone carrying this TCR beta chain has only one observation. The sample originates from a study of cytomegalovirus exposure and HLA in healthy donors. Primers: 60 Vbeta forward and 13 Jbeta reverse. Sequencing used immunoSEQ multiplex PCR; TCRdb keeps in-frame clones, though not all of them. The sample consists of more than 45,000 clones, roughly 79% of them appearing once. From germline, CDR1 is MRHNA and CDR2 SNTAGT. This CDR3 spans 16 amino acids. The specimen was PBMCs. This chain connects TRBV6-4 to TRBJ2-5; possible D gene TRBD1, 6 bases. The J call may be faulty, since TRBJ2-7 better matches the DNA end. The TCR sequence derives from a man aged 50 to 60 in good health and CMV-seronegative. CDR3 bases: TGTGCCAGCAGGCTAGACAGGCCAGGTGGACCCTACGAGCAGTACTTC. This translates into CASRLDRPGGPYEQYF.